The clone carrying this TCR beta chain was seen a handful of times. Its antigen is unidentified. The germline V gene has CDR1 MNHNS and CDR2 SASEGT. This CDR3 spans 17 amino acids. V was shortened by 2 bases and J by 3 bases, with 19 bases between the two germline ends. The PCR was carried out with 60 Vbeta primers and 13 Jbeta primers. Clones were sequenced by immunoSEQ multiplex PCR, and TCRdb holds only the in-frame ones, with some missing. In the table there are just over 200,000 clones, around 64% of which are singletons. This specimen belongs to a study of cytomegalovirus exposure and HLA in healthy donors. Study-wide findings and caveats: One cluster of highly shared sequence variants probably arose as a sequencing artifact.

The chain has TRBV6-1 and TRBJ1-1; no definite D call. The sequencing sample was made of PBMCs. The source is a man between 40 and 49 years old in good health and CMV-seropositive. The CDR3 is CASSELIGVGGYTEAFF. In DNA, the CDR3 is TGTGCCAGCAGTGAATTGATTGGGGTCGGCGGGTACACTGAAGCTTTCTTT.